This T cell receptor (beta chain) was sequenced in a study of T-cell reconstitution after alpha-beta-depleted transplantation in children. Ten or more counts support this clonotype. The antigen is undetermined. Germline V gene lookup returns CDR1 SGHRS and CDR2 YFSETQ. This CDR3 has 13 residues. V was cut by 2 bases and J by 0 bases, with 5 bases left in between. Study results and caveats: Where some patients showed high TCRbeta diversity at day 60, it came from recipient T cells and thymic progenitors that had survived. Reported findings indicate that, about two months after transplant, alpha-beta T cells came from several hundred expanded clones, which were derived from non-depleted graft cells. Newly made T cells mostly supplied T-cell counts and diversity one year after transplant.

Preparation of the TCRbeta library used unique molecular identifiers. MiXCR, run by TCRdb on the PCR reads, gives a single entry per CDR3 protein. The table has about 300,000 distinct CDR3 sequences, around 7.1% seen once. The clonotype originates from a female patient aged 2-9 years who had a stem cell transplant for Fanconi anemia, so the T cells may come from the graft donor. This specimen consisted of peripheral blood, obtained 360 days after TCRalphabeta/CD19-depleted stem cell transplant. The chain joins TRBV5-1 to TRBJ1-1; D not certain. The CDR3 nucleotides are TGCGCCAGCAGCTTCGCTATGAACACTGAAGCTTTCTTT. Its translation is CASSFAMNTEAFF.